This entry describes one TCR beta chain. This clonotype came up many times. The antigen it binds to is not known. One base away there is no much larger clone; base qualities are not given. Sample time point, as interpreted from the label and publication: blood at routine non-recurrence follow-up after resection. Whole RNA extracted from tumor and nontumor lung tissue, or from cryopreserved PBMC samples, was used for TCR sequencing without cell sorting. A patient was chosen for TCR sequencing only when enough RNA was available from at least two tumor regions. The source of the sample is a study of spatial heterogeneity in lung cancer (dated by TCRdb to the late 2010s). Study-level background: Samples were obtained from 72 patients with early-stage, untreated non-small cell lung cancer from the lung TRACERx cohort. Beta-chain transcripts were consistently detected in greater numbers than alpha-chain transcripts, which likely reflected higher beta-chain transcript abundance. TCR repertoire features were related to nonsynonymous mutation counts determined by whole-exome sequencing of tumor tissue. Follow-up PBMC samples were sequenced whenever available, and the median time to follow-up was approximately two years after resection. At surgery, around 200 tumor regions, around 65 matched nontumor lung samples and 45 to 60 PBMC samples were TCR-sequenced for both alpha and beta chains. TCR alpha and beta repertoires were quantitatively compared across multiple tumor regions, matched nontumor lung and blood in non-small cell lung cancer. In the raw uncorrected reads, each unique combination of TCR and UMI appeared more than ten times on average. Overall study outcomes, separate from this receptor: Confirming at a functional level the hypothesis that regional TCRs recognize regional mutations was considered to require additional single-cell paired TCR alpha and beta sequencing. Comparisons of baseline and follow-up blood repertoires included only around 15 patients. Ubiquitous expanded tumor TCRs were found in blood more often at tumor resection than at routine follow-up.

Measured from the cysteine to the phenylalanine, the CDR3 is 12 residues long. CDR3 DNA is the only sequence kept; it has 36 bases, read in frame from the first base. V gives up 7 bases and J gives up 5 bases, and the segment between their germline ends measures 11 bases. In the germline V gene (reference sequence), CDR1 corresponds to MNHNY and CDR2 to SVGAGI. Library generation was performed with 5' RACE. The listed sequencing device is NextSeq 500. The TCR library protocol attached a unique molecular identifier to each TCR cDNA molecule to allow correction of PCR and sequencing errors. Processing in the source paper ran as follows. TCR identification, UMI-based error correction and CDR3 extraction were performed with Decombinator tools. Expanded TCRs were defined as those above a frequency of 2 per 1,000, corresponding to the top 1% of the tumor frequency distribution. Each repertoire was subsampled 100 times to 5,000 TCRs, after which Renyi diversity was computed with the R vegan package. To build CDR3 similarity networks, amino acid triplet string-kernel similarity was used, and CDR3s were connected when their pairwise similarity was above 0.82. Using fastp trimming at Q25 and MiXCR clonotype assembly, TCRdb reanalyzed the public sequencing data and kept in-frame beta chains. Each entry merges the rows of one CDR3 protein and shows their most common DNA and genes. The V and J calls and clone size are TCRdb's, not the authors'. In this sample the table shows 45,000 to 50,000 distinct CDR3 sequences, around 11% of which occur a single time. The ten largest clones represent roughly 32% of the sample.

The chain is assembled from TRBV6-6 and TRBJ1-2; matching of 5 bases hints at TRBD1 as the D gene. The source is a male donor with early-stage non-small cell lung cancer. The material sequenced was PBMCs, taken at follow-up. The CDR3 protein is CASNSGGYGYTF. The sequenced DNA: TGTGCCAGCAATTCGGGGGGTTATGGCTACACCTTC.